This is a list of T cell receptor beta chains from one sample in a study of beta chain features in type 1 diabetes. Assay: immunoSEQ multiplex PCR; the TCRdb copy retains only in-frame clones and omits some. Of 150,000 to 170,000 clones in the sample, about 9.3% were seen once. The sequencing sample was made of central memory CD4+ T cells from blood. All receptors derive from a man aged 25-45 years with type 1 diabetes. Both conserved end residues are part of each CDR3.

>TRBJ1-1|TRBV29-1
CSVERGRNAEAFF
>TRBJ1-4|TRBV2
CASTESGTGNEKLFF
>TRBJ1-2|TRBV28
CASSLVGATGYTF
>TRBJ2-2|TRBV29-1
CSVGPADRGQTGELFF
>TRBJ1-1|TRBV28
CASSPPDTHTEAFF
>TRBJ2-3|TRBV2
CASSEVAVRQYF
>TRBJ1-2|TRBV15
CATSRGSGVYGYTF
>TRBJ2-7|TRBV14
CASSPFGGASSYEQYF
>TRBJ2-3|TRBV4-3
CASSQVNSGADTQYF
>TRBJ2-7|TRBV30
CAWGRAYEQYF
>TRBJ1-2|TRBV19
CASKGTTLLYGYTF
>TRBJ2-1|TRBV19
CASSIGVQEQFF
>TRBJ2-1|TRBV28
CASSFYRDEQFF
>TRBJ2-2|TRBV27
CASSYGRASGELFF
>TRBJ2-5|TRBV4-3
CASSQDLYQETQYF
>TRBJ2-5|TRBV23-1
CASSQSCWDRGPETQYF
>TRBJ2-3|TRBV4-1
CASSYRASSDRGWSDTQYF
>TRBJ2-2|TRBV10-3
CAISESEAGELFF
>TRBJ1-2|TRBV5-1
CASSFNRGDYGYTF
>TRBJ1-5|TRBV5-1
CASREGGENQPQHF
>TRBJ1-1|TRBV5-1
CASSLGLVNTEAFF
>TRBJ2-4|TRBV19
CASKGLAGEHIQYF
>TRBJ2-1|TRBV4-3
CASSRQRESYNEQFF
>TRBJ1-5|TRBV18
CASSQRDRVDQPQHF
>TRBJ1-1|TRBV7-9
CASSLVDRLNTEAFF
>TRBJ1-2|TRBV5-1
CASSGQSGNYGYTF
>TRBJ2-7|TRBV9
CASSTSGQVWAEQYF
>TRBJ2-7|TRBV5-1
CASSPRSRNFYEQYF
>TRBJ1-2|TRBV27
CASRKEGSYHGYTF
>TRBJ2-1|TRBV29-1
CSVEGSSYNEQFF
>-|TRBV23-1
CASRTGGIYEQYF
>TRBJ2-2|TRBV9
CASSQWGGNTGELFF
>TRBJ1-5|TRBV5-4
CASSRRTAENQPQHF
>TRBJ1-2|TRBV29-1
CSVEDQGDYGYTF
>TRBJ2-5|TRBV5-1
CASSLVLAGTMETQYF
>TRBJ2-6|TRBV7-2
CASSFKSGANVLTF
>TRBJ1-2|TRBV7-2
CASSLGLRGNTYGYTF
>TRBJ2-5|TRBV15
CATSREGARETQYF
>TRBJ2-5|TRBV28
CASSPGQGIQETQYF
>TRBJ1-4|TRBV30
CAWSGASEKLFF
>TRBJ1-5|TRBV7-9
CASSSGLYQPQHF
>TRBJ2-5|TRBV28
CASGGSRTQETQYF
>TRBJ2-1|TRBV6-5
CASSPVLSYNEQFF
>TRBJ2-1|TRBV7-3
CASSFQSRTSGSNEQFF
>TRBJ1-1|TRBV5-6
CASSFGGVSGAFF
>TRBJ2-3|TRBV28
CASSKPGGNTQYF